These T cell receptor beta chains were read from a single sample in a study of blood T cell repertoires in COVID-19. Sequencing was performed with immunoSEQ multiplex PCR; in TCRdb, only in-frame clones are kept and a portion is missing. This sample carries roughly 320,000 clones, around nine tenths of them seen once, and the ten largest clones take approximately 1.8%. The sequencing input was peripheral blood. Receptors were obtained from a woman between 25 and 40 years old with COVID-19, enrolled during active disease. Each CDR3 is given with its conserved first and last residue. The D gene is left open where the match is weak. Not all rows give a size; the values are once, few, many and, for expanded clones, a class.

TRBJ1-2 | NA | TRBV2 | NA | CASKKTNRDRYGYTF | TGTGCCAGCAAAAAGACAAACAGGGACCGCTATGGCTACACCTTC
TRBJ2-2 | NA | TRBV19 | NA | CASSMFSRGAGELFF | TGTGCCAGTAGTATGTTTTCCAGGGGTGCCGGGGAGCTGTTTTTT
TRBJ2-5 | NA | TRBV7-8 | TRBD2 | CASSLSSGGSQETQYF | TGTGCCAGCAGCTTGAGTAGCGGGGGGTCCCAAGAGACCCAGTACTTC
TRBJ2-5 | NA | TRBV18 | NA | CASKIGETQYF | TGTGCCAGCAAAATCGGAGAGACCCAGTACTTC
TRBJ1-2 | NA | TRBV19 | TRBD1 | CASSIKPGQGYGYTF | TGTGCCAGTAGTATCAAACCGGGACAGGGGTATGGCTACACCTTC
TRBJ1-5 | NA | TRBV4-1 | TRBD1 | CASSQETGVWQPQHF | TGCGCCAGCAGCCAAGAAACAGGGGTCTGGCAGCCCCAGCATTTT
TRBJ2-5 | NA | TRBV6-6 | TRBD2 | CATRSNSGGGRETQYF | TGTGCCACCCGATCCAATAGCGGGGGGGGGCGGGAGACCCAGTACTTC
TRBJ1-1 | NA | TRBV18 | TRBD1 | CASSGGTGVMNTEAFF | TGTGCCAGCTCAGGAGGGACAGGGGTCATGAACACTGAAGCTTTCTTT
TRBJ2-1 | few | TRBV2 | TRBD2 | CASNAGTSGSYNEQFF | TGTGCCAGCAACGCGGGGACTAGCGGTTCCTACAATGAGCAGTTCTTC
TRBJ1-2 | NA | TRBV19 | TRBD1 | CASSDLGTGDGYTF | TGTGCCAGTAGCGATCTTGGGACAGGGGATGGCTACACCTTC
TRBJ2-5 | NA | TRBV4-1 | TRBD2 | CASSQSGGAVSETQYF | TGCGCCAGCAGCCAGAGCGGGGGGGCCGTGTCAGAGACCCAGTACTTC
TRBJ1-4 | few | TRBV6-6 | NA | CATSGWVASEKLFF | TGTGCCACCTCCGGGTGGGTTGCCTCAGAAAAACTGTTTTTT
TRBJ1-3 | NA | TRBV4-1 | TRBD1 | CASSQPGQRNTIYF | TGCGCCAGCAGTCAACCGGGACAGAGAAACACCATATATTTT
TRBJ1-4 | NA | TRBV14 | TRBD1 | CASSRFPGQANEKLFF | TGTGCCAGCAGCCGGTTCCCGGGACAGGCAAATGAAAAACTGTTTTTT
TRBJ1-4 | NA | TRBV6-1 | NA | CASSESRGSLNEKLFF | TGTGCCAGCAGTGAAAGTAGGGGGTCTTTAAATGAAAAACTGTTTTTT
TRBJ2-7 | NA | TRBV10-3 | NA | CAISEGQGYEQYF | TGTGCCATCAGTGAAGGGCAGGGTTATGAGCAGTACTTC
TRBJ1-3 | NA | TRBV6-6 | NA | CASSYQGTIYF | TGTGCCAGCAGTTACCAGGGCACCATATATTTT
TRBJ1-5 | NA | TRBV28 | TRBD1 | CASSLTGEAQPQHF | TGTGCCAGCAGTTTGACAGGGGAGGCTCAGCCCCAGCATTTT
TRBJ1-1 | NA | TRBV7-9 | NA | CASSFVVEAFF | TGTGCCAGCAGCTTTGTAGTGGAAGCTTTCTTT
TRBJ1-1 | once | TRBV9 | TRBD1 | CASSAGQTMNTEAFF | TGTGCCAGCAGCGCGGGACAGACCATGAACACTGAAGCTTTCTTT
TRBJ2-2 | once | TRBV7-8 | NA | CASILTVNTGELFF | TGTGCCAGCATCCTGACTGTTAACACCGGGGAGCTGTTTTTT
TRBJ1-1 | NA | TRBV29-1 | NA | CSVDRRRNTEAFF | TGCAGCGTTGATCGGAGAAGAAACACTGAAGCTTTCTTT
TRBJ1-2 | NA | TRBV6-4 | NA | CASSAHGEVGGYGYTF | TGTGCCAGCAGTGCCCACGGCGAGGTGGGAGGCTATGGCTACACCTTC
TRBJ1-1 | NA | TRBV7-9 | NA | CASTLPQGNTEAFF | TGTGCCAGCACCTTGCCACAGGGGAACACTGAAGCTTTCTTT
TRBJ1-5 | NA | TRBV9 | NA | CASSTPPNQPQHF | TGTGCCAGCAGCACTCCCCCGAATCAGCCCCAGCATTTT
TRBJ1-1 | few | TRBV7-9 | NA | CASSLEVGGTEAFF | TGTGCCAGCAGCTTAGAGGTGGGGGGCACTGAAGCTTTCTTT
TRBJ1-3 | once | TRBV29-1 | NA | CSVEDLGNTIYF | TGCAGCGTTGAAGATCTGGGAAACACCATATATTTT
TRBJ1-5 | NA | TRBV15 | TRBD1 | CATSTLQGRQPQHF | TGTGCCACCAGCACCCTACAGGGGCGGCAGCCCCAGCATTTT
TRBJ1-1 | NA | TRBV10-3 | TRBD1 | CAISDREQTEAFF | TGTGCCATCAGCGACAGGGAACAAACTGAAGCTTTCTTT
TRBJ2-7 | NA | TRBV18 | TRBD2 | CASSLQPGLGLHEQYF | TGTGCCAGCTCACTCCAACCGGGACTAGGATTGCACGAGCAGTACTTC
TRBJ1-3 | NA | TRBV6-5 | TRBD1 | CASSYGTDSGNTIYF | TGTGCCAGCAGTTACGGGACAGACTCTGGAAACACCATATATTTT
TRBJ1-2 | NA | TRBV5-1 | TRBD1 | CASSGQGNYGYTF | TGCGCCAGCAGTGGACAGGGCAACTATGGCTACACCTTC
TRBJ1-6 | few | TRBV7-6 | TRBD1 | CASSLSGGNSPLHF | TGTGCCAGCAGCTTATCAGGGGGTAATTCACCCCTCCACTTT
TRBJ1-6 | NA | TRBV5-1 | NA | CASSLVGQGYSPLHF | TGCGCCAGCAGCTTGGTCGGTCAGGGGTATTCACCCCTCCACTTT
TRBJ1-2 | NA | TRBV7-9 | NA | CASSPLVGQSYGYTF | TGTGCCAGCAGCCCCCTGGTTGGACAAAGCTATGGCTACACCTTC
TRBJ1-2 | NA | TRBV3-1/TRBV3-2 | TRBD1 | CASSSRTGGMGGYTF | TGTGCCAGCAGCTCACGGACAGGGGGAATGGGCGGCTACACCTTC
TRBJ1-5 | NA | TRBV6-5 | NA | CATLAGAQHF | TGTGCCACCTTGGCAGGGGCCCAGCATTTT
TRBJ2-3 | once | TRBV5-1 | NA | CASSSIQGGDTQYF | TGCGCCAGCAGCTCGATACAGGGTGGAGATACGCAGTATTTT
TRBJ2-1 | NA | TRBV9 | NA | CASSVEGEFNEQFF | TGTGCCAGCAGCGTAGAGGGGGAGTTCAATGAGCAGTTCTTC
TRBJ2-3 | NA | TRBV7-9 | NA | CASSLGPIAQYF | TGTGCCAGCAGCTTGGGCCCCATCGCGCAGTATTTT
TRBJ1-5 | NA | TRBV28 | NA | CASSLGTAGGHQPQHF | TGTGCCAGCAGTTTAGGGACCGCCGGAGGGCATCAGCCCCAGCATTTT
TRBJ2-1 | NA | TRBV11-3 | NA | CASSAGRTTEQFF | TGTGCCAGCAGCGCGGGCCGAACCACGGAGCAGTTCTTC
TRBJ2-3 | NA | TRBV7-8 | NA | CASTILRGRDTQYF | TGTGCCAGCACCATCCTCAGGGGGAGGGATACGCAGTATTTT
TRBJ1-1 | NA | TRBV30 | NA | CAWSVRRETEAFF | TGTGCCTGGAGTGTAAGAAGAGAAACTGAAGCTTTCTTT
TRBJ2-3 | NA | TRBV5-1 | NA | CASSLASTDTQYF | TGCGCCAGCAGCTTGGCGTCCACAGATACGCAGTATTTT